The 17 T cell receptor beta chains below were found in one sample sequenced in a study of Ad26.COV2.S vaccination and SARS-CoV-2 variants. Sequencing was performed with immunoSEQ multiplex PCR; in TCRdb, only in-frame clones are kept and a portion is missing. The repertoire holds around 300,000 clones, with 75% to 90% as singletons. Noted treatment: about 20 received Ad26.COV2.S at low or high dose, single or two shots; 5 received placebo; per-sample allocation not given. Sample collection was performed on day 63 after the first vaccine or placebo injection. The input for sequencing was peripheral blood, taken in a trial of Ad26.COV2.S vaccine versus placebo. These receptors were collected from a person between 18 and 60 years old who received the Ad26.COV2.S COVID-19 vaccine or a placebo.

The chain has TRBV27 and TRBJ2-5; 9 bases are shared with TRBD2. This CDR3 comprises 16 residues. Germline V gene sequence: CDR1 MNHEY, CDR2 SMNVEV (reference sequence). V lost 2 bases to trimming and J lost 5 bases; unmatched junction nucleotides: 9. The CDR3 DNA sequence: TGTGCCAGCAGTTTACTCGCGGGAGGGCCTGGGGAGACCCAGTACTTC. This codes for CASSLLAGGPGETQYF.

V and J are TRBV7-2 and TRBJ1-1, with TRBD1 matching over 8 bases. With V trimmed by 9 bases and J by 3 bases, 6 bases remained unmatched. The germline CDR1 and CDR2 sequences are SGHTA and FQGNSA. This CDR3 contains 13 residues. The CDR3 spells CASGAGGYTEAFF. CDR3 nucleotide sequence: TGTGCCAGTGGGGCAGGGGGCTACACTGAAGCTTTCTTT.

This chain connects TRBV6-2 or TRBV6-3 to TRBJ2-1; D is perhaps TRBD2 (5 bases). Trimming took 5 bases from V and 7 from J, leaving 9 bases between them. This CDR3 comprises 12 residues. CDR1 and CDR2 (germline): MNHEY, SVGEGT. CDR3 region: CASSLRDNEQFF. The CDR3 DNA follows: TGTGCCAGCAGTCTGAGGGATAATGAGCAGTTCTTC.

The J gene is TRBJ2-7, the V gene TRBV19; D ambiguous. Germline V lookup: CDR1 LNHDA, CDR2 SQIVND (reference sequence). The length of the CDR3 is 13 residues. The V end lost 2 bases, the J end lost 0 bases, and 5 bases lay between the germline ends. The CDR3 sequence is CASSIFISYEQYF. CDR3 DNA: TGTGCCAGTAGTATATTCATCTCCTACGAGCAGTACTTC.

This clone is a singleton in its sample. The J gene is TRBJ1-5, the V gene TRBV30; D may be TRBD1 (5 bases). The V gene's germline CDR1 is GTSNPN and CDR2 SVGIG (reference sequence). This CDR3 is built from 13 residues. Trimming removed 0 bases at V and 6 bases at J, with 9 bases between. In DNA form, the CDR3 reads TGTGCCTGGAGTGTGCAGGGTGGTCAGCCCCAGCATTTT. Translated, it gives CAWSVQGGQPQHF.

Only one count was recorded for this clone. CDR3 DNA sequence: TGTGCCAGCAGCGGGACAAATGAGCAGTTCTTC. Encoded protein: CASSGTNEQFF. The V call is TRBV7-9, the J call TRBJ2-1; perhaps TRBD1 as D (6 bases). Per germline, CDR1 SEHNR and CDR2 FQNEAQ (reference sequence). The CDR3 covers 11 residues. The germline V and J ends were trimmed by 5 bases and 7 bases, with 6 bases remaining between them.

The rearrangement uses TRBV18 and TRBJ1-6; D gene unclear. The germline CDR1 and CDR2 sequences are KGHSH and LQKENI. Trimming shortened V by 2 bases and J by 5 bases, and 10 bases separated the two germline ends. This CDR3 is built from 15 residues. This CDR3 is CASSPGTGNNSPLHF. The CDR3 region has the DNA TGTGCCAGCTCACCAGGCACGGGGAATAATTCACCCCTCCACTTT.

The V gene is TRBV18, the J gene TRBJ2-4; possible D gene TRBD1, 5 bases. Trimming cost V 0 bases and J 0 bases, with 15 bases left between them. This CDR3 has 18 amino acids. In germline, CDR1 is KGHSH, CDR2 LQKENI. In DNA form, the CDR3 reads TGTGCCAGCTCACCACCCGTTCGGGCAGGGATAGCCAAAAACATTCAGTACTTC. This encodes CASSPPVRAGIAKNIQYF.

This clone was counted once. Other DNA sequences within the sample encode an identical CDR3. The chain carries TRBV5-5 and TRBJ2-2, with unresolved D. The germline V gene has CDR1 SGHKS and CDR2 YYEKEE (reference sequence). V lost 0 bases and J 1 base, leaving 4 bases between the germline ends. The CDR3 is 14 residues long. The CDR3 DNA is TGTGCCAGCAGCTTGGCAGGGAACACCGGGGAGCTGTTTTTT. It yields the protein CASSLAGNTGELFF. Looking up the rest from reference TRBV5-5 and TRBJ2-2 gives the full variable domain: DAGVTQSPTHLIKTRGQQVTLRCSPISGHKSVSWYQQVLGQGPQFIFQYYEKEERGRGNFPDRFSARQFPNYSSELNVNALLLGDSALYLCASSLAGNTGELFFGEGSRLTVL.

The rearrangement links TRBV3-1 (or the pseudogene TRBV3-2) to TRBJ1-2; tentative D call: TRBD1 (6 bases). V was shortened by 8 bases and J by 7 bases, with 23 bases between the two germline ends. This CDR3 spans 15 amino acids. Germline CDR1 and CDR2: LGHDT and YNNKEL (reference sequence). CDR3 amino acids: CASSGPGARSIGYTF. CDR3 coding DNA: TGTGCCAGCTCTGGCCCGGGGGCGCGATCCATTGGCTACACCTTC.

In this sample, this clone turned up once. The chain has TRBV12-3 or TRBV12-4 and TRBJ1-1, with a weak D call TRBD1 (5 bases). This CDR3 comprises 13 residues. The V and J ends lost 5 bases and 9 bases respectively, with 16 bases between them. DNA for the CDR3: TGTGCCAGCAGTCTTGGGACCGTCGGAAAAGCTTTCTTT. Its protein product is CASSLGTVGKAFF.

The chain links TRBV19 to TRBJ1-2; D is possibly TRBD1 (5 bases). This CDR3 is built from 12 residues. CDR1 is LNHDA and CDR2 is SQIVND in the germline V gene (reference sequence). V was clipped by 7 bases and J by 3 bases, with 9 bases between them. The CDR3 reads CASNQGDYGYTF. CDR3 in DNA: TGTGCCAGTAATCAGGGTGACTATGGCTACACCTTC.

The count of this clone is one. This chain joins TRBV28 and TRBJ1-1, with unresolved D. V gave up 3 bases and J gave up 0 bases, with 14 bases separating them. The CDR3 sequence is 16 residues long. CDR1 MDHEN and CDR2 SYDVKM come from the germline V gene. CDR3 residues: CASSFLDGLMNTEAFF. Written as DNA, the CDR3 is TGTGCCAGCAGTTTTTTGGACGGTTTGATGAACACTGAAGCTTTCTTT. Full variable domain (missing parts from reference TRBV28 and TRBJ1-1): DVKVTQSSRYLVKRTGEKVFLECVQDMDHENMFWYRQDPGLGLRLIYFSYDVKMKEKGDIPEGYSVSREKKERFSLILESASTNQTSMYLCASSFLDGLMNTEAFFGQGTRLTVV.

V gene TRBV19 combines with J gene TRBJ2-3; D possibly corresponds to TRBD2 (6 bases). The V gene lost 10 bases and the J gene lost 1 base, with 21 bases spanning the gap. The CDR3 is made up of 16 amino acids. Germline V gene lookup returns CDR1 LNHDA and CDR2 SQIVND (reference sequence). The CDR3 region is CAKTLSRDFRTDTQYF. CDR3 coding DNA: TGTGCCAAGACCCTTTCCCGGGACTTCCGCACAGATACGCAGTATTTT.

The CDR3 reads CASSFGLSTDTQYF. The CDR3 nucleotides are TGTGCCAGCAGCTTCGGACTTAGCACAGATACGCAGTATTTT. The chain links TRBV7-2 to TRBJ2-3; a weak D match, TRBD2 (5 bases). Germline loops: CDR1 SGHTA, CDR2 FQGNSA. With 3 bases removed from V and 0 bases from J, the gap between germline ends came to 7 bases. The CDR3 has 14 amino acids.

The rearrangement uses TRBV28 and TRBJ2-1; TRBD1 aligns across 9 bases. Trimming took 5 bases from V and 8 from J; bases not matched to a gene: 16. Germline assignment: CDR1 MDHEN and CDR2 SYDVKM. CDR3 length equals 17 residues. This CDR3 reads CASSTNHPPGQGYEQFF. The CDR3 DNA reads TGTGCCAGCAGTACTAACCATCCTCCGGGACAGGGATATGAGCAGTTCTTC.

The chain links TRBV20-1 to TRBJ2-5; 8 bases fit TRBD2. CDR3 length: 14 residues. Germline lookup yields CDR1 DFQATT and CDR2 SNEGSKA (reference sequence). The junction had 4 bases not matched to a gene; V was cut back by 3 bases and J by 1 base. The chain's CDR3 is CSASVAGGQETQYF. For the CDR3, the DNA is TGCAGTGCTAGTGTCGCGGGGGGCCAAGAGACCCAGTACTTC.